The TCR beta chain described here comes from a study of blood T cell repertoires in COVID-19. Study in general: COVID-19 samples from acute and convalescent phases originated in the United States, Italy and Spain. PBMCs, B-cell-depleted T cells, or T cells provided the cDNA or gDNA that made up the material.

The table came from immunoSEQ multiplex PCR; TCRdb's copy has only in-frame clones and leaves some out. The sample carries roughly 130,000 clones, just under 85% recorded once. The CDR3 loop spans 16 amino acids. The germline V gene encodes CDR1 SGHTA and CDR2 FQGNSA. Losses at the gene ends were 0 bases for V and 4 bases for J; bases not matched to a gene: 2. The specimen was peripheral blood. The sequence derives from a woman between 50 and 59 years old with acute or convalescent COVID-19. The rearrangement uses TRBV7-2 and TRBJ2-1, with 11 bases identical to TRBD2. The DNA of the CDR3 is TGTGCCAGCAGCTTAGCCCTAGCGGGGGGATACAATGAGCAGTTCTTC. Translated: CASSLALAGGYNEQFF.